Below are 2 T cell receptor beta chains sequenced from a single sample in a study of regulatory T cells in long-lasting Graves disease. To make TCR beta libraries, researchers used iRepertoire HTBI primers and Arm-PCR of CDR3 regions. Each CDR3 protein is one row after TCRdb ran MiXCR on the multiplex PCR reads. This sample has around 340,000 distinct CDR3 sequences, with roughly 21% found just once. Regarding time point: persistent/refractory GD, antithyroid drugs over 5 years with positive TRAb. Making the TCR library involved RNA that had been extracted from PBMCs. The source was peripheral blood mononuclear cells (PBMCs), collected when the disease was refractory, from a patient treated with antithyroid drugs. These receptors came from a female donor with Graves disease.

This clonotype was seen at least ten times. The genes are TRBV27 and TRBJ1-4; tentatively, D is TRBD1 (5 bases). The V gene's germline CDR1 is MNHEY and CDR2 SMNVEV (reference sequence). V was cut by 6 bases and J by 4 bases, with 12 bases left in between. The length of the CDR3 is 14 residues. CDR3: CASRTDQGNEKLFF. CDR3 coding DNA: TGTGCCAGCAGAACGGACCAGGGTAATGAAAAACTGTTTTTT. The full variable domain, completed using reference TRBV27 and TRBJ1-4, is EAQVTQNPRYLITVTGKKLTVTCSQNMNHEYMSWYRQDPGLGLRQIYYSMNVEVTDKGDVPEGYKVSRKEKRNFPLILESPSPNQTSLYFCASRTDQGNEKLFFGSGTQLSVL.

This clonotype turned up a few times. The chain employs TRBV10-3 and TRBJ2-7; 11 nucleotides align to TRBD1. This CDR3 region has 16 residues. V lost 5 bases, J lost 3 bases, and 9 bases stayed unmatched. Germline CDR1 and CDR2: ENHRY and SYGVKD. The CDR3, as DNA: TGTGCCATCAGTAAATCAAGGGGGACAGGGGGCTACGAGCAGTACTTC. It codes for CAISKSRGTGGYEQYF.